These T cell receptor beta chains were read from a single sample in a study of blood T cell repertoires in COVID-19. Sequenced by immunoSEQ multiplex PCR; TCRdb stores in-frame clones only, minus some. This table holds tens of thousands of clones, roughly 90% found once. The sample comprised peripheral blood. These receptors all come from a woman older than 75 with active or convalescent COVID-19. Each CDR3 is given with its conserved first and last residue. A D gene is named only where the DNA matches it firmly. Only part of the rows carry a size: once, few, many, or a class if the clone is expanded.

V	J	size	D	length	CDR3	DNA
TRBV5-1	TRBJ2-7	NA	NA	15	CASSLMSGGTYEQYF	TGCGCCAGCAGCTTGATGTCTGGCGGGACCTACGAGCAGTACTTC
TRBV27	TRBJ2-7	NA	NA	14	CASSRADARYEQYF	TGTGCCAGCAGTAGAGCGGATGCTAGATACGAGCAGTACTTC
TRBV5-1	TRBJ2-3	NA	NA	16	CASSLVGSGSTDTQYF	TGCGCCAGCAGCTTGGTTGGTAGCGGCTCAACAGATACGCAGTATTTT
TRBV4-1	TRBJ1-1	NA	NA	16	CASSQVSQRLNTEAFF	TGCGCCAGCAGCCAAGTTTCTCAGCGATTGAACACTGAAGCTTTCTTT
TRBV7-3	TRBJ2-6	NA	TRBD1	19	CASSPPFGTGASGANVLTF	TGTGCCAGCAGCCCGCCGTTTGGGACAGGGGCGTCTGGGGCCAACGTCCTGACTTTC
TRBV27	TRBJ2-5	NA	TRBD1	15	CASSLYRGFRETQYF	TGTGCCAGCAGTTTATACAGGGGGTTCCGGGAGACCCAGTACTTC
TRBV9	TRBJ1-4	NA	NA	15	CASSATLRGGEKLFF	TGTGCCAGCAGCGCTACCTTAAGAGGAGGTGAAAAACTGTTTTTT
TRBV4-3	TRBJ2-7	NA	TRBD2	16	CASSQVLSGGPYEQYF	TGCGCCAGCAGCCAAGTGTTAAGCGGGGGTCCCTACGAGCAGTACTTC
TRBV27	TRBJ1-1	NA	TRBD1	14	CASSLRGLNTEAFF	TGTGCCAGCAGTCTCAGGGGGCTGAACACTGAAGCTTTCTTT
TRBV7-2	TRBJ1-2	NA	NA	15	CASSSPKRDIYGYTF	TGTGCCAGCAGCTCACCTAAAAGGGACATCTATGGCTACACCTTC
TRBV9	TRBJ2-7	NA	NA	16	CASSTTAVGSVYEQYF	TGTGCCAGCAGCACTACCGCGGTAGGGAGCGTTTACGAGCAGTACTTC
TRBV5-1	TRBJ2-4	NA	NA	19	CASFHGGSPGTLAKNIQYF	TGCGCCAGCTTCCATGGAGGATCCCCAGGTACTCTAGCCAAAAACATTCAGTACTTC
TRBV2	TRBJ1-1	NA	TRBD1	13	CASSGWDRERAFF	TGTGCCAGCAGTGGGTGGGACAGGGAGCGAGCTTTCTTT
TRBV4-3	TRBJ1-6	few	TRBD1	15	CASSQARGQARTLHF	TGCGCCAGCAGCCAAGCTCGAGGACAGGCCAGGACCCTCCACTTT
TRBV18	TRBJ2-2	NA	TRBD2	18	CASSLRGGPTVNTGELFF	TGTGCCAGCTCACTTCGGGGAGGGCCGACTGTGAACACCGGGGAGCTGTTTTTT
TRBV7-8	TRBJ2-2	NA	TRBD1	17	CASSLPGQDDNTGELFF	TGTGCCAGCAGCTTACCAGGACAGGACGATAACACCGGGGAGCTGTTTTTT
TRBV19	TRBJ1-5	NA	TRBD1	15	CASSPRTGGRQPQHF	TGTGCCAGTAGTCCCCGGACAGGGGGCCGTCAGCCCCAGCATTTT
TRBV5-1	TRBJ2-3	NA	TRBD2	14	CASTTREGTDTQYF	TGCGCCAGCACCACCCGGGAGGGCACAGATACGCAGTATTTT
TRBV2	TRBJ1-2	NA	NA	17	CASTSDLTDAGSYGYTF	TGTGCCAGCACCAGTGATCTGACAGACGCAGGTAGCTATGGCTACACCTTC
TRBV5-5	TRBJ1-4	NA	NA	13	CASSLGLSRGLFF	TGTGCCAGCAGCTTGGGACTTTCCCGGGGACTGTTTTTT
TRBV11-2	TRBJ2-7	NA	TRBD1	16	CASSSYQGVRSYEQYF	TGTGCCAGCAGCTCCTACCAGGGGGTAAGGTCCTACGAGCAGTACTTC
TRBV7-2	TRBJ2-3	NA	TRBD2	13	CSNGRALRDTQYF	TGTTCGAACGGGAGGGCCCTCAGAGATACGCAGTATTTT
TRBV30	TRBJ1-2	NA	TRBD1	16	CAWRATGAVNNYGYTF	TGTGCCTGGAGAGCGACAGGGGCGGTAAATAACTATGGCTACACCTTC
TRBV6-1	TRBJ1-1	NA	TRBD1	14	CASTTDREDGKAFF	TGTGCCAGCACCACGGACAGGGAGGACGGGAAAGCTTTCTTT
TRBV9	TRBJ2-7	NA	NA	13	CASSVVPSYEQYF	TGTGCCAGCAGCGTAGTTCCGTCCTACGAGCAGTACTTC
TRBV6-2/TRBV6-3	TRBJ2-5	NA	NA	15	CASSFGGSVEETQYF	TGTGCCAGCAGTTTTGGTGGGAGCGTCGAGGAGACCCAGTACTTC
TRBV3-1/TRBV3-2	TRBJ2-2	NA	NA	14	CASSQVLGAGELFF	TGTGCCAGCAGCCAAGTTTTGGGCGCCGGGGAGCTGTTTTTT
TRBV27	TRBJ2-7	once	TRBD2	14	CASSLREGSYEQYF	TGTGCCAGCAGTTTACGGGAGGGGTCCTACGAGCAGTACTTC
TRBV3-1/TRBV3-2	TRBJ1-4	NA	NA	16	CASSLGTPTTNEKLFF	TGTGCCAGCAGCCTCGGGACACCAACAACTAATGAAAAACTGTTTTTT
TRBV6-5	TRBJ1-2	once	TRBD1	16	CASSYSPGTGGRGYTF	TGTGCCAGCAGTTACTCCCCGGGGACAGGGGGGAGAGGCTACACCTTC
TRBV19	TRBJ1-4	once	NA	16	CASTPQGVATNEKLFF	TGTGCCAGTACACCGCAGGGTGTTGCAACTAATGAAAAACTGTTTTTT
TRBV6-5	TRBJ2-1	NA	TRBD2	15	CASSYRASGSNEQFF	TGTGCCAGCAGTTACCGGGCTAGCGGGAGTAATGAGCAGTTCTTC
TRBV5-4	TRBJ2-3	NA	TRBD1	16	CASSPTGARLTDTQYF	TGTGCCAGCAGCCCAACAGGGGCCCGGCTCACAGATACGCAGTATTTT
TRBV5-1	TRBJ2-3	NA	NA	13	CASSEVNTDTQYF	TGCGCCAGCAGCGAGGTAAACACAGATACGCAGTATTTT
TRBV7-2	TRBJ2-7	once	TRBD2	15	CASSPRLAGAYEQYF	TGTGCCAGCAGCCCGAGACTAGCGGGAGCTTACGAGCAGTACTTC
TRBV27	TRBJ1-5	few	NA	12	CASSSPGQPQHF	TGTGCCAGCAGTTCCCCGGGACAGCCCCAGCATTTT
TRBV5-1	TRBJ2-1	NA	TRBD1	15	CASSLTGTEPGGQFF	TGCGCCAGCAGCTTGACTGGGACAGAACCCGGTGGGCAGTTCTTC
TRBV28	TRBJ1-2	NA	NA	12	CASSFFGFGYTF	TGTGCCAGCAGTTTTTTCGGGTTTGGCTACACCTTC
TRBV19	TRBJ2-3	NA	NA	15	CASSFEGVRGDTQYF	TGTGCCAGTAGTTTTGAGGGGGTGAGAGGAGATACGCAGTATTTT
TRBV24-1	TRBJ1-2	NA	NA	13	CATSDFGMTGYTF	TGTGCCACCAGTGATTTCGGCATGACAGGCTACACCTTC
TRBV11-2	TRBJ1-3	few	NA	14	CASSLSGGGNTIYF	TGTGCCAGCAGCTTATCCGGGGGTGGAAACACCATATATTTT
TRBV5-1	TRBJ2-5	NA	NA	14	CASSLSPGQETQYF	TGCGCCAGCAGCTTAAGCCCAGGCCAAGAGACCCAGTACTTC
TRBV25-1	TRBJ1-1	NA	TRBD1	15	CASSEQGARVTEAFF	TGTGCCAGCAGTGAACAGGGGGCCCGGGTGACTGAAGCTTTCTTT
TRBV18	TRBJ2-3	once	NA	13	CASSTGVTDTQYF	TGTGCCAGCTCAACGGGGGTCACAGATACGCAGTATTTT
TRBV7-9	TRBJ1-6	NA	TRBD1	16	CASSLAGQGGRSPLHF	TGTGCCAGCAGCTTAGCGGGACAGGGGGGACGATCACCCCTCCACTTT
TRBV29-1	TRBJ2-3	NA	TRBD2	13	CSATSGSTDTQYF	TGCAGCGCCACTAGCGGGAGCACAGATACGCAGTATTTT
TRBV28	TRBJ1-5	once	TRBD1	17	CASRGHTGEVINQPQHF	TGTGCCAGCAGGGGCCATACAGGGGAAGTAATCAATCAGCCCCAGCATTTT
TRBV27	TRBJ1-1	NA	NA	13	CASSLGGNTEAFF	TGTGCCAGCAGTTTAGGCGGGAACACTGAAGCTTTCTTT
TRBV19	TRBJ1-1	NA	NA	15	CASISHGGGGTEAFF	TGTGCCAGTATCTCCCATGGGGGGGGAGGCACTGAAGCTTTCTTT
TRBV6-2/TRBV6-3	TRBJ1-5	NA	NA	14	CASSPTGPHQPQHF	TGTGCCAGCAGTCCAACAGGGCCCCATCAGCCCCAGCATTTT
TRBV27	TRBJ2-1	once	TRBD2	14	CASRGLAGVNEQFF	TGTGCCAGCAGAGGACTAGCGGGAGTTAATGAGCAGTTCTTC
TRBV28	TRBJ2-7	NA	NA	14	CATLPWGGAYEQYF	TGTGCCACCTTACCCTGGGGGGGGGCATACGAGCAGTACTTC
TRBV7-2	TRBJ2-7	NA	NA	14	CASSSSNDNYEQYF	TGTGCCAGCAGCTCCTCTAACGATAACTACGAGCAGTACTTC
TRBV7-9	TRBJ1-5	NA	NA	14	CASSRGQGNQPQHF	TGTGCCAGCAGCCGGGGACAAGGCAATCAGCCCCAGCATTTT
TRBV14	TRBJ2-7	few	NA	15	CASSQSSQGYYEQYF	TGTGCCAGCAGCCAAAGTAGTCAGGGGTACTACGAGCAGTACTTC
TRBV24-1	TRBJ2-1	once	TRBD2	21	CATSDADPGTSGRSSYNEQFF	TGTGCCACCAGTGATGCCGATCCCGGGACTAGCGGAAGAAGCTCCTACAATGAGCAGTTCTTC
TRBV9	TRBJ2-5	NA	TRBD2	16	CASSVGAGGPVETQYF	TGTGCCAGCAGCGTAGGAGCGGGAGGGCCGGTGGAGACCCAGTACTTC
TRBV5-1	TRBJ2-7	NA	NA	14	CASRTTSDSYEQYF	TGCGCCAGCAGGACGACTAGTGATTCCTACGAGCAGTACTTC
TRBV28	TRBJ1-5	NA	NA	14	CASSATHSNQPQHF	TGTGCCAGCAGTGCGACACATAGCAATCAGCCCCAGCATTTT